In this sample, the clone carrying this T cell receptor (beta chain) turned up many times. This specimen belongs to a study of spatial heterogeneity in lung cancer. Study context: The count of detected beta-chain sequences consistently exceeded that of alpha-chain sequences.

Each TCR cDNA molecule bore a unique molecular identifier. TCRdb independently ran MiXCR on the 5' RACE reads; one entry per CDR3 protein. The table records 39,000 or so distinct CDR3 sequences, roughly a tenth of them present only once. The CDR3 extends over 13 amino acids. V gave up 5 bases and J gave up 4 bases, with 11 bases separating them. Indicated time point: blood at routine non-recurrence follow-up after resection. This material consisted of PBMCs, taken at follow-up. The chain employs TRBV12-3 or TRBV12-4 and TRBJ1-2; D uncertain. The origin of this receptor is a female donor with early-stage non-small cell lung cancer. CDR3 coding DNA: TGTGCCAGCAGTGCCAGGCGCCTCTATGGCTACACCTTC. Translation gives CASSARRLYGYTF.